The source of this T cell receptor beta chain is a study of blood T cell repertoires in COVID-19. Study in general: The United States, Italy and Spain provided the acute and convalescent COVID-19 samples.

Germline loops: CDR1 KGHDR, CDR2 SFDVKD. Trimming left V 2 bases short and J 5 bases short, with 11 bases between. The CDR3 has 14 residues. Per the authors' pipeline: Cell counts per sample came from amplifying reference gene primers. Measured with immunoSEQ multiplex PCR; TCRdb has only the in-frame clones, and not every one. V, J and clone size are taken as reported in that table, and D and trimming were inferred from the DNA itself. The sample yields about 170,000 clones, around nine tenths seen once. The receptor was isolated from an elderly woman with COVID-19, enrolled during active disease. Source material: peripheral blood. This rearrangement joins TRBV24-1 to TRBJ2-5, with D unclear. As DNA, the CDR3 is TGTGCCACCAGTGATTCAGGCCTCCGGGAGACCCAGTACTTC. Its translation is CATSDSGLRETQYF.